The entry that follows covers one T cell receptor (beta chain) sequence. The source of the sample is a study of T cells in Graves' hyperthyroidism and ophthalmopathy. RNA transcripts gave rise to amplified TCR beta CDR3 regions. HTBI primers were employed in a first-round RT-PCR of the TCR CDR3. TCRdb re-derived calls from the multiplex PCR reads in MiXCR, one entry per CDR3 protein. Found here are nearly 750,000 distinct CDR3 sequences, roughly 32% of them singletons; the top ten hold less than 35%. The origin of this receptor is a woman aged 40 to 50 with Graves' hyperthyroidism. Sequenced: blood.

In nucleotides, the CDR3 is TGTGCCAGCAGCTTCCATCGGGAGCAGTACTTC. This translates into CASSFHREQYF. The chain couples TRBV7-2 to TRBJ2-7; D is ambiguous. Trimming stripped 3 bases from V and 7 bases from J, with 7 bases between. The germline V gene encodes CDR1 SGHTA and CDR2 FQGNSA. The CDR3 runs to 11 residues. Combining the CDR3 with reference TRBV7-2 and TRBJ2-7 gives the whole variable domain GAGVSQSPSNKVTEKGKDVELRCDPISGHTALYWYRQSLGQGLEFLIYFQGNSAPDKSGLPSDRFSAERTGGSVSTLTIQRTQQEDSAVYLCASSFHREQYFGPGTRLTVT.